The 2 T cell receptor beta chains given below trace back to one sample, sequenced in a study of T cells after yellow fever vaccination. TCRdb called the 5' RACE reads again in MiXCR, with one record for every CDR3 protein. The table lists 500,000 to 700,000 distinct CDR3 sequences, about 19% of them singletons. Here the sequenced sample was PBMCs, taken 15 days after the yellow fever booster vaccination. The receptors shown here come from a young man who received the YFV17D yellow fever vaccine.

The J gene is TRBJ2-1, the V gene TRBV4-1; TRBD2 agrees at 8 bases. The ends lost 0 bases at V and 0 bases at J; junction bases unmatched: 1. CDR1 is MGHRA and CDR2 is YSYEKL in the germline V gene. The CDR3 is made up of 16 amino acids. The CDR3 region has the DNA TGCGCCAGCAGCCAAGATACTAGCGGCTCCTACAATGAGCAGTTCTTC. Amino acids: CASSQDTSGSYNEQFF.

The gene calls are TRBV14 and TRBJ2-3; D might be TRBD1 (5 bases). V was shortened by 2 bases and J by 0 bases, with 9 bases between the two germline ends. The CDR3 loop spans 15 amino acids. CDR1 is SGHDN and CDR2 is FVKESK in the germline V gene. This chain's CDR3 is CASSQMTASTDTQYF. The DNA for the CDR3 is TGTGCCAGCAGCCAAATGACAGCTAGCACAGATACGCAGTATTTT.